This is a list of T cell receptor beta chains from one sample in a study of T cells in Graves' hyperthyroidism and ophthalmopathy. TCRdb re-called the multiplex PCR reads through MiXCR, storing one row per CDR3 protein. This sample has about 400,000 distinct CDR3 sequences, with roughly 14% found just once. Sequencing input: blood. These receptors came from a woman younger than 35 with Graves' hyperthyroidism. The CDR3 runs from the conserved cysteine through the conserved F or W. The order of the fields is V gene, J gene, D gene, clone size, CDR3 protein, CDR3 DNA. A D gene is named only where the DNA matches it firmly. Clone size, where shown, is once, few, many, or a class for clones that have expanded.

V gene: TRBV6-1; J gene: TRBJ1-2; D gene: .; clone size: many; CDR3 protein: CASSAPGHRTDGYTF; CDR3 DNA: TGTGCCAGCAGTGCTCCGGGACACCGGACGGATGGCTACACCTTC
V gene: TRBV7-6; J gene: TRBJ1-5; D gene: .; clone size: few; CDR3 protein: CASSFDDKSNQPQHF; CDR3 DNA: TGTGCCAGCAGCTTCGACGACAAAAGTAATCAGCCCCAGCATTTT
V gene: TRBV9; J gene: TRBJ1-2; D gene: .; clone size: few; CDR3 protein: CASSPQLGGANYGYTF; CDR3 DNA: TGTGCCAGCAGCCCCCAGCTCGGGGGAGCCAACTATGGCTACACCTTC
V gene: TRBV20-1; J gene: TRBJ1-3; D gene: .; clone size: many; CDR3 protein: CSARDLSTWEGNTIYF; CDR3 DNA: TGCAGTGCTAGAGATCTTTCAACATGGGAAGGAAACACCATATATTTT
V gene: TRBV10-3; J gene: TRBJ2-7; D gene: TRBD2; clone size: many; CDR3 protein: CAISREGNYEQYF; CDR3 DNA: TGTGCCATCAGTAGGGAGGGGAACTACGAGCAGTACTTC
V gene: TRBV4-1; J gene: TRBJ1-2; D gene: .; clone size: .; CDR3 protein: CASSQDVGAWYGYTF; CDR3 DNA: TGCGCCAGCAGCCAAGATGTCGGGGCGTGGTATGGCTACACCTTC
V gene: TRBV20-1; J gene: TRBJ2-3; D gene: TRBD2; clone size: .; CDR3 protein: CSASFGLAGGELNTQYF; CDR3 DNA: TGCAGTGCTAGCTTCGGACTAGCGGGGGGCGAGCTAAATACGCAGTATTTT
V gene: TRBV2; J gene: TRBJ2-3; D gene: TRBD1; clone size: many; CDR3 protein: CASRLGQAADTQYF; CDR3 DNA: TGTGCCAGCAGACTCGGACAGGCCGCAGATACGCAGTATTTT
V gene: TRBV20-1; J gene: TRBJ1-5; D gene: .; clone size: many; CDR3 protein: CSAREEGNQPQHF; CDR3 DNA: TGCAGTGCTAGAGAGGAGGGGAATCAGCCCCAGCATTTT
V gene: TRBV16; J gene: TRBJ2-7; D gene: .; clone size: many; CDR3 protein: CASSRKGGFPYEQYF; CDR3 DNA: TGTGCCAGCAGCCGAAAAGGCGGGTTTCCCTACGAGCAGTACTTC
V gene: TRBV28; J gene: TRBJ2-7; D gene: .; clone size: many; CDR3 protein: CASSPTGLQAEQYF; CDR3 DNA: TGTGCCAGCAGTCCGACAGGACTACAGGCCGAGCAGTACTTC
V gene: TRBV4-2; J gene: TRBJ1-1; D gene: .; clone size: .; CDR3 protein: CASSQTGNEAFF; CDR3 DNA: TGTGCCAGCAGCCAGACGGGGAATGAAGCTTTCTTT
V gene: TRBV3-1; J gene: TRBJ1-1; D gene: TRBD1; clone size: few; CDR3 protein: CASSGGTATEAFF; CDR3 DNA: TGTGCCAGCAGCGGAGGGACAGCCACTGAAGCTTTCTTT
V gene: TRBV6-2/TRBV6-3; J gene: TRBJ1-2; D gene: .; clone size: .; CDR3 protein: CASSSTDKFDGYTF; CDR3 DNA: TGTGCCAGCAGTTCTACGGACAAGTTCGATGGCTACACCTTC
V gene: TRBV6-1; J gene: TRBJ2-3; D gene: .; clone size: .; CDR3 protein: CASSPARSDTQYF; CDR3 DNA: TGTGCCAGCAGCCCAGCCCGTTCAGATACGCAGTATTTT
V gene: TRBV18; J gene: TRBJ2-3; D gene: .; clone size: many; CDR3 protein: CASSPVIRSYTDTQYF; CDR3 DNA: TGTGCCAGCTCGCCCGTGATTCGGAGTTACACAGATACGCAGTATTTT
V gene: TRBV25-1; J gene: TRBJ2-3; D gene: .; clone size: few; CDR3 protein: CASSGDRGADTQYF; CDR3 DNA: TGTGCCAGCAGTGGAGATAGGGGTGCAGATACGCAGTATTTT
V gene: TRBV10-2; J gene: TRBJ1-1; D gene: .; clone size: many; CDR3 protein: CASRGLENTEAFF; CDR3 DNA: TGCGCCAGCAGGGGGCTGGAAAACACTGAAGCTTTCTTT
V gene: TRBV27; J gene: TRBJ2-7; D gene: TRBD1; clone size: few; CDR3 protein: CASSQGADSYEQYF; CDR3 DNA: TGTGCCAGCAGTCAGGGGGCTGACTCCTACGAGCAGTACTTC
V gene: TRBV10-3; J gene: TRBJ1-2; D gene: .; clone size: many; CDR3 protein: CAINNREANYGYTF; CDR3 DNA: TGTGCCATCAATAACAGAGAGGCTAACTATGGCTACACCTTC
V gene: TRBV27; J gene: TRBJ1-2; D gene: .; clone size: many; CDR3 protein: CAVRFGLYGYTF; CDR3 DNA: TGTGCCGTTAGGTTTGGCCTATATGGCTACACCTTC
V gene: TRBV6-1; J gene: TRBJ2-2; D gene: .; clone size: .; CDR3 protein: CASSETTNPSVPGELFF; CDR3 DNA: TGTGCCAGCAGTGAAACGACAAATCCATCAGTGCCCGGGGAGCTGTTTTTT
V gene: TRBV6-1; J gene: TRBJ2-5; D gene: .; clone size: many; CDR3 protein: CASSLRGMAGGEETQYF; CDR3 DNA: TGTGCCAGCAGCCTTAGGGGAATGGCAGGGGGGGAAGAGACCCAGTACTTC
V gene: TRBV3-1; J gene: TRBJ2-1; D gene: .; clone size: many; CDR3 protein: CASSQPNEQFF; CDR3 DNA: TGTGCCAGCAGCCAACCCAATGAGCAGTTCTTC
V gene: TRBV29-1; J gene: TRBJ1-2; D gene: .; clone size: few; CDR3 protein: CSVANVRTPYGGYTF; CDR3 DNA: TGCAGCGTTGCAAATGTACGGACCCCTTACGGTGGCTACACCTTC
V gene: TRBV12-3/TRBV12-4; J gene: TRBJ1-3; D gene: TRBD1; clone size: .; CDR3 protein: CASSLGQGANGNTIYF; CDR3 DNA: TGTGCCAGCAGTCTTGGACAGGGGGCTAATGGAAACACCATATATTTT
V gene: TRBV4-1; J gene: TRBJ2-2; D gene: .; clone size: .; CDR3 protein: CASSLTFVRPGELFF; CDR3 DNA: TGCGCCAGCAGCTTAACCTTTGTTCGCCCGGGGGAGCTGTTTTTT
V gene: TRBV28; J gene: TRBJ1-1; D gene: .; clone size: many; CDR3 protein: CASRHYTSPHTEAFF; CDR3 DNA: TGTGCCAGCAGACATTACACCTCCCCCCACACTGAAGCTTTCTTT
V gene: TRBV27; J gene: TRBJ1-1; D gene: .; clone size: many; CDR3 protein: CASSLSALRLNTEAFF; CDR3 DNA: TGTGCCAGCAGTTTATCGGCCTTGAGATTGAACACTGAAGCTTTCTTT
V gene: TRBV29-1; J gene: TRBJ2-7; D gene: TRBD2; clone size: few; CDR3 protein: CSVAGRGVIYEQYF; CDR3 DNA: TGCAGCGTAGCGGGACGGGGGGTTATCTACGAGCAGTACTTC
V gene: TRBV7-8; J gene: TRBJ1-5; D gene: .; clone size: many; CDR3 protein: CASSLGASQPQHF; CDR3 DNA: TGTGCCAGCAGCTTAGGGGCCAGTCAGCCCCAGCATTTT
V gene: TRBV7-9; J gene: TRBJ2-7; D gene: .; clone size: few; CDR3 protein: CASSLEVTYEQYF; CDR3 DNA: TGTGCCAGCAGCTTGGAGGTTACCTACGAGCAGTACTTC
V gene: TRBV7-8; J gene: TRBJ1-6; D gene: .; clone size: few; CDR3 protein: CASSSEADSPLHF; CDR3 DNA: TGTGCCAGCAGCTCAGAGGCGGATTCACCCCTCCACTTT
V gene: TRBV11-2; J gene: TRBJ2-1; D gene: TRBD2; clone size: .; CDR3 protein: CASSLWGGDEQFF; CDR3 DNA: TGTGCCAGCAGCTTATGGGGGGGGGATGAGCAGTTCTTC
V gene: TRBV6-2/TRBV6-3; J gene: TRBJ1-5; D gene: .; clone size: many; CDR3 protein: CASSRPGNQPQHF; CDR3 DNA: TGTGCCAGCAGTCGCCCCGGGAATCAGCCCCAGCATTTT
V gene: TRBV11-1; J gene: TRBJ2-5; D gene: .; clone size: many; CDR3 protein: CASSKGDPYQETQYF; CDR3 DNA: TGTGCCAGCAGCAAGGGGGACCCGTACCAAGAGACCCAGTACTTC
V gene: TRBV6-1; J gene: TRBJ1-1; D gene: .; clone size: many; CDR3 protein: CASSEYSGNTEAFF; CDR3 DNA: TGTGCCAGCAGTGAATATTCAGGGAACACTGAAGCTTTCTTT
V gene: TRBV14; J gene: TRBJ1-2; D gene: .; clone size: many; CDR3 protein: CASSQAAVGGYTF; CDR3 DNA: TGTGCCAGCAGCCAAGCGGCTGTGGGCGGCTACACCTTC
V gene: TRBV5-1; J gene: TRBJ2-4; D gene: .; clone size: .; CDR3 protein: CASSLGSEGDIQYF; CDR3 DNA: TGCGCCAGCAGCTTAGGGTCCGAGGGGGACATTCAGTACTTC
V gene: TRBV20-1; J gene: TRBJ1-2; D gene: TRBD1; clone size: few; CDR3 protein: CSARHPDRANYGYTF; CDR3 DNA: TGCAGTGCTAGGCACCCGGACAGGGCTAACTATGGCTACACCTTC
V gene: TRBV11-2; J gene: TRBJ2-7; D gene: TRBD2; clone size: many; CDR3 protein: CASSPAGAGVRYYEQYF; CDR3 DNA: TGTGCCAGCAGCCCCGCCGGGGCGGGGGTAAGGTACTACGAGCAGTACTTC
V gene: TRBV5-1; J gene: TRBJ1-2; D gene: TRBD1; clone size: few; CDR3 protein: CASSLAGQGGYTF; CDR3 DNA: TGCGCCAGCAGCTTGGCGGGACAGGGGGGCTACACCTTC
V gene: TRBV5-1; J gene: TRBJ2-1; D gene: .; clone size: many; CDR3 protein: CASSLSAGNYLYSEQFF; CDR3 DNA: TGCGCCAGCAGCTTAAGTGCAGGGAATTATTTGTATAGTGAGCAGTTCTTC
V gene: TRBV20-1; J gene: TRBJ2-7; D gene: TRBD2; clone size: many; CDR3 protein: CSARDLASGSEQYF; CDR3 DNA: TGCAGTGCTAGAGATCTCGCTAGCGGGAGCGAGCAGTACTTC
V gene: TRBV6-2/TRBV6-3; J gene: TRBJ2-6; D gene: .; clone size: many; CDR3 protein: CASSGAGSSGANVLTF; CDR3 DNA: TGTGCCAGCAGTGGAGCAGGCAGCTCTGGGGCCAACGTCCTGACTTTC
V gene: TRBV20-1; J gene: TRBJ2-4; D gene: .; clone size: few; CDR3 protein: CSAIARGGFKNIQYF; CDR3 DNA: TGCAGTGCGATCGCCCGGGGAGGATTTAAAAACATTCAGTACTTC
V gene: TRBV9; J gene: TRBJ2-5; D gene: .; clone size: few; CDR3 protein: CASSGRVTGIQETQYF; CDR3 DNA: TGTGCCAGCAGCGGACGAGTTACAGGGATTCAAGAGACCCAGTACTTC
V gene: TRBV12-3/TRBV12-4; J gene: TRBJ1-4; D gene: .; clone size: many; CDR3 protein: CASSSRRVRNEKLFF; CDR3 DNA: TGTGCCAGCAGTTCGCGACGCGTGAGAAATGAAAAACTGTTTTTT
V gene: TRBV20-1; J gene: TRBJ2-7; D gene: .; clone size: .; CDR3 protein: CSARAPDRTGVTYEQYF; CDR3 DNA: TGCAGTGCTAGAGCTCCGGATAGAACAGGCGTAACCTACGAGCAGTACTTC
V gene: TRBV28; J gene: TRBJ2-7; D gene: .; clone size: many; CDR3 protein: CASSTRVRWSYEQYF; CDR3 DNA: TGTGCCAGCAGCACTAGGGTTCGCTGGTCCTACGAGCAGTACTTC
V gene: TRBV10-3; J gene: TRBJ2-7; D gene: .; clone size: .; CDR3 protein: CAISASGSSYEQYF; CDR3 DNA: TGTGCCATCAGTGCTTCAGGGAGCTCCTACGAGCAGTACTTC
V gene: TRBV12-3/TRBV12-4; J gene: TRBJ1-1; D gene: .; clone size: many; CDR3 protein: CASSSGRPPAFF; CDR3 DNA: TGTGCCAGCAGTTCCGGACGGCCCCCAGCTTTCTTT
V gene: TRBV6-2/TRBV6-3; J gene: TRBJ1-2; D gene: TRBD1; clone size: .; CDR3 protein: CASRQGQVYGYTF; CDR3 DNA: TGTGCCAGCAGACAAGGACAGGTCTATGGCTACACCTTC